These T cell receptor beta chains were read from a single sample in a study of blood T cells in healthy people across ages. TCRdb recomputed calls from the 5' RACE reads with MiXCR, one row per CDR3 protein. The sample yields approximately 900,000 distinct CDR3 sequences, around 48% seen once. The source material was blood. These receptors were taken from a man aged 25-45 years in good health. Each CDR3 is given with its conserved first and last residue. Fields, in order: D gene, clone size, J gene, V gene, CDR3 DNA, CDR3 protein. A D gene is named only where the DNA matches it firmly. Clone size appears in some rows only: once, few, many, or a class for an expanded clone.

D gene: TRBD1
clone size: .
J gene: TRBJ2-1
V gene: TRBV7-9
CDR3 DNA: TGTGCCAGCAGCTTAACGACAGGGGGAAATGAGCAGTTCTTC
CDR3 protein: CASSLTTGGNEQFF

D gene: .
clone size: .
J gene: TRBJ2-7
V gene: TRBV10-2
CDR3 DNA: TGCGCCAGCAGTGCGGTCGACGAGCAGTACTTC
CDR3 protein: CASSAVDEQYF

D gene: .
clone size: once
J gene: TRBJ2-3
V gene: TRBV16
CDR3 DNA: TGTGCCAGCAGCCAATCCGGTACGTCAGATACGCAGTATTTT
CDR3 protein: CASSQSGTSDTQYF

D gene: TRBD2
clone size: .
J gene: TRBJ2-7
V gene: TRBV28
CDR3 DNA: TGTGCCAGCAGACCGGGACTAGCGTTCCACGAGCAGTACTTC
CDR3 protein: CASRPGLAFHEQYF

D gene: TRBD2
clone size: .
J gene: TRBJ2-3
V gene: TRBV4-1
CDR3 DNA: TGCGCCAGCAGCCAAGATATTGGGGTAGCGGGATTAAATACGCAGTATTTT
CDR3 protein: CASSQDIGVAGLNTQYF

D gene: .
clone size: .
J gene: TRBJ1-2
V gene: TRBV12-3/TRBV12-4
CDR3 DNA: TGTGCCAGCAGTTTAGGTTTGGGGGGATATGGCTACACCTTC
CDR3 protein: CASSLGLGGYGYTF

D gene: .
clone size: .
J gene: TRBJ2-5
V gene: TRBV20-1
CDR3 DNA: TGCAGTGCTACAGGGGTTGTACCCCAAGAGACCCAGTACTTC
CDR3 protein: CSATGVVPQETQYF

D gene: .
clone size: .
J gene: TRBJ2-7
V gene: TRBV5-1
CDR3 DNA: TGCGCCAGCAGCTTGGAAGGGGGTCACCTCTACGAGCAGTACTTC
CDR3 protein: CASSLEGGHLYEQYF

D gene: .
clone size: few
J gene: TRBJ1-2
V gene: TRBV11-2
CDR3 DNA: TGTGCCAGCAGCTTAGCCGCTACGGGAACAGATGGCTACACCTTC
CDR3 protein: CASSLAATGTDGYTF

D gene: .
clone size: many
J gene: TRBJ2-1
V gene: TRBV11-2
CDR3 DNA: TGTGCCAGCAGCTTATCGAGCGGCAATGAGCAGTTCTTC
CDR3 protein: CASSLSSGNEQFF

D gene: TRBD2
clone size: .
J gene: TRBJ2-5
V gene: TRBV6-6
CDR3 DNA: TGTGCCAGCACTGGCGGGGGGGACTCCCGATGGGAGACCCAGTACTTC
CDR3 protein: CASTGGGDSRWETQYF

D gene: .
clone size: .
J gene: TRBJ2-5
V gene: TRBV28
CDR3 DNA: TGTGCCAGCAGCCTTCTAGGAGCGGAGACCCAGTACTTC
CDR3 protein: CASSLLGAETQYF

D gene: .
clone size: .
J gene: TRBJ1-2
V gene: TRBV9
CDR3 DNA: TGTGCCAGCAGCGTAGGGTCGACAGCATATGGCTACACCTTC
CDR3 protein: CASSVGSTAYGYTF

D gene: TRBD2
clone size: few
J gene: TRBJ2-3
V gene: TRBV20-1
CDR3 DNA: TGCAGTGCGCGACTAGCGGGTCGCACAGATACGCAGTATTTT
CDR3 protein: CSARLAGRTDTQYF

D gene: TRBD1
clone size: .
J gene: TRBJ1-5
V gene: TRBV5-6
CDR3 DNA: TGTGCCAGCAGCTTGCAGGGGGGCGTCGGTCAGCCCCAGCATTTT
CDR3 protein: CASSLQGGVGQPQHF

D gene: .
clone size: few
J gene: TRBJ2-7
V gene: TRBV7-9
CDR3 DNA: TGTGCCAGCAGCTTAAAGCAAAGGATGGGTAACGAGCAGTACTTC
CDR3 protein: CASSLKQRMGNEQYF

D gene: TRBD2
clone size: .
J gene: TRBJ2-3
V gene: TRBV3-1
CDR3 DNA: TGTGCCAGCAGCGTCCGGGGGGGGCGAGATACGCAGTATTTT
CDR3 protein: CASSVRGGRDTQYF

D gene: TRBD2
clone size: once
J gene: TRBJ2-3
V gene: TRBV5-1
CDR3 DNA: TGCGCCAGCAGACGGGCCGGGACTAGCGGCACAGATACGCAGTATTTT
CDR3 protein: CASRRAGTSGTDTQYF

D gene: .
clone size: .
J gene: TRBJ2-1
V gene: TRBV5-1
CDR3 DNA: TGCGCCAGCTGCCGTGAAGTTATCGATGAGCAGTTCTTC
CDR3 protein: CASCREVIDEQFF

D gene: TRBD1
clone size: .
J gene: TRBJ1-1
V gene: TRBV18
CDR3 DNA: TGTGCCAGCTCACGAACAGGGGTCATCACTGAAGCTTTCTTT
CDR3 protein: CASSRTGVITEAFF

D gene: .
clone size: .
J gene: TRBJ2-7
V gene: TRBV20-1
CDR3 DNA: TGCAGTGCTTACAAGGACGGTTCCTACGAGCAGTACTTC
CDR3 protein: CSAYKDGSYEQYF

D gene: .
clone size: .
J gene: TRBJ1-1
V gene: TRBV5-1
CDR3 DNA: TGCGCCAGCAGCCTGACGCAGCTAGGGGCTGAAGCTTTCTTT
CDR3 protein: CASSLTQLGAEAFF

D gene: TRBD2
clone size: .
J gene: TRBJ2-3
V gene: TRBV29-1
CDR3 DNA: TGCAGCGTAAGAAAGCGGGGCGAACCTAGCACAGATACGCAGTATTTT
CDR3 protein: CSVRKRGEPSTDTQYF

D gene: .
clone size: .
J gene: TRBJ2-3
V gene: TRBV24-1
CDR3 DNA: TGTGCCACCAGTGAGCGGGATACGCAGTATTTT
CDR3 protein: CATSERDTQYF

D gene: .
clone size: .
J gene: TRBJ2-1
V gene: TRBV18
CDR3 DNA: TGTGCCAGCTCACCACCGACGCGGGCAAGCTCCTACAATGAGCAGTTCTTC
CDR3 protein: CASSPPTRASSYNEQFF

D gene: TRBD2
clone size: .
J gene: TRBJ2-1
V gene: TRBV9
CDR3 DNA: TGTGCCAGCAGCGTAGAAGCTAGCGGAATTGAGCAGTTCTTC
CDR3 protein: CASSVEASGIEQFF

D gene: .
clone size: .
J gene: TRBJ1-1
V gene: TRBV5-1
CDR3 DNA: TGCGCCAGCAGCTTGGCCGCACAGGTAAGCACTGAAGCTTTCTTT
CDR3 protein: CASSLAAQVSTEAFF

D gene: .
clone size: .
J gene: TRBJ1-1
V gene: TRBV12-3/TRBV12-4
CDR3 DNA: TGTGCCAGCAGTTTAGGGACCGTTAGGGGGGGCACTGAAGCTTTCTTT
CDR3 protein: CASSLGTVRGGTEAFF

D gene: .
clone size: .
J gene: TRBJ2-3
V gene: TRBV7-6
CDR3 DNA: TGTGCCAGCAGCCTATTGACTGGAAGCAGTTCTAGCACAGATACGCAGTATTTT
CDR3 protein: CASSLLTGSSSSTDTQYF

D gene: .
clone size: many
J gene: TRBJ2-7
V gene: TRBV7-2
CDR3 DNA: TGTGCCAGCAGCCTCGACTGGGGGTCCTACGAGCAGTACTTC
CDR3 protein: CASSLDWGSYEQYF

D gene: TRBD2
clone size: many
J gene: TRBJ2-3
V gene: TRBV30
CDR3 DNA: TGTGCCTGGAGTGTAAAGCGGGGGGGCGCTAGCACAGATACGCAGTATTTT
CDR3 protein: CAWSVKRGGASTDTQYF

D gene: .
clone size: .
J gene: TRBJ2-4
V gene: TRBV20-1
CDR3 DNA: TGCAGTGCTAGAGATCGCAATGACCTAGCCAAAAACATTCAGTACTTC
CDR3 protein: CSARDRNDLAKNIQYF

D gene: TRBD1
clone size: few
J gene: TRBJ1-1
V gene: TRBV3-1
CDR3 DNA: TGTGCCAGCAGCCAAGGGACAGGGGGCAACACTGAAGCTTTCTTT
CDR3 protein: CASSQGTGGNTEAFF

D gene: .
clone size: .
J gene: TRBJ2-5
V gene: TRBV7-7
CDR3 DNA: TGTGCTAGCAGCTTAAAAGTAAATCGACCCTTTCAAGAGACCCAGTACTTC
CDR3 protein: CASSLKVNRPFQETQYF

D gene: TRBD1
clone size: few
J gene: TRBJ2-3
V gene: TRBV6-1
CDR3 DNA: TGTGCCAGCAGAGGGGGACAGGAGGCAGATACGCAGTATTTT
CDR3 protein: CASRGGQEADTQYF

D gene: .
clone size: few
J gene: TRBJ2-5
V gene: TRBV20-1
CDR3 DNA: TGCAGTGCTGGGCAACCGATAGAGCAGTACTTC
CDR3 protein: CSAGQPIEQYF

D gene: .
clone size: .
J gene: TRBJ2-1
V gene: TRBV7-2
CDR3 DNA: TGTGCCAGCAGCTTAGTCAGGAGCTCCTACAATGAGCAGTTCTTC
CDR3 protein: CASSLVRSSYNEQFF

D gene: .
clone size: .
J gene: TRBJ1-2
V gene: TRBV5-1
CDR3 DNA: TGCGCCAGCAGCTGGGGCGGCGCGTCCGGCTACACCTTC
CDR3 protein: CASSWGGASGYTF

D gene: .
clone size: .
J gene: TRBJ1-1
V gene: TRBV7-2
CDR3 DNA: TGTGCCAGCAGCTTAGTATTTCGGGACCGGGTTTTCTTT
CDR3 protein: CASSLVFRDRVFF

D gene: .
clone size: few
J gene: TRBJ2-7
V gene: TRBV5-1
CDR3 DNA: TGCGCCAGCAGCGCAGAAACCTACGAGCAGTACTTC
CDR3 protein: CASSAETYEQYF

D gene: .
clone size: .
J gene: TRBJ1-2
V gene: TRBV6-6
CDR3 DNA: TGTGCCAGCAGTTACGAGGGAGACTATGGCTACACCTTC
CDR3 protein: CASSYEGDYGYTF